A single sample gave rise to the 21 T cell receptor beta chains below, sequenced in a study of T cell repertoires in cytomegalovirus infection. The antigens these receptors bind are not known. TCRdb processed the reads anew with MiXCR; each CDR3 protein has one entry. The table lists 570,000 or so distinct CDR3 sequences, under 45% of them singletons. This sample comprised cultured PBMCs, obtained from culture after CMV antigen stimulation. These receptor sequences come from a human donor in good health (CMV status not recorded). Some clones in this sample may be carry-over from other donors' samples.

The V call is TRBV18, the J call TRBJ1-2; D is unclear. Trimming left V 2 bases short and J 2 bases short, with 9 bases between. The CDR3 totals 14 residues. Germline V gives CDR1 KGHSH, CDR2 LQKENI. The CDR3 DNA follows: TGTGCCAGCTCACCATCCGGGGAGAACTATGGCTACACCTTC. Its translation: CASSPSGENYGYTF.

This chain connects TRBV7-2 to TRBJ1-6; the match to TRBD1 covers 7 bases. The trim removed 4 bases at V and 7 bases at J, leaving 7 bases unmatched. There are 15 residues in the CDR3. Germline assignment: CDR1 SGHTA and CDR2 FQGNSA. Here the CDR3 reads CASSYGTDRNSPLHF. The CDR3 DNA follows: TGTGCCAGCAGCTACGGGACAGACAGAAATTCACCCCTCCACTTT.

The rearrangement joins TRBV10-3 to TRBJ1-1; 8 bases fit TRBD1. The ends lost 10 bases at V and 4 bases at J; junction bases unmatched: 11. The germline gives CDR1 ENHRY, CDR2 SYGVKD. The CDR3 is 14 residues long. The CDR3 loop is CATALGQGPTEAFF. The CDR3 coding sequence is TGTGCCACAGCCTTAGGACAGGGACCCACTGAAGCTTTCTTT.

The V and J genes are TRBV10-3 and TRBJ1-1; 7 bases match TRBD1. Germline V lookup: CDR1 ENHRY, CDR2 SYGVKD. This CDR3 region has 14 residues. The V and J ends lost 3 bases and 3 bases, in that order; junction bases with no gene match: 4. In DNA form, the CDR3 reads TGTGCCATCAGTGAAGCCCAGGGGGACACTGAAGCTTTCTTT. It is translated as CAISEAQGDTEAFF.

This chain uses TRBV6-1 with TRBJ2-3; the D gene is possibly TRBD2 (6 bases). Deletions cut 8 bases from V and 0 bases from J, with 21 bases between. CDR3 length: 17 amino acids. The germline V gene has CDR1 MNHNS and CDR2 SASEGT. CDR3 nucleotide sequence: TGTGCCAGCTTCCGAGATCGACTAGGTCCTAGCACAGATACGCAGTATTTT. Encoded protein: CASFRDRLGPSTDTQYF.

The V and J genes are TRBV6-5 and TRBJ1-2, with 9 bases that match TRBD1. In germline, CDR1 is MNHEY, CDR2 SVGAGI. The CDR3 length is 16 residues. V dropped 0 bases and J dropped 5; count of bases not matched to a gene: 7. The CDR3 region has the DNA TGTGCCAGCAGTTACTCGATGGGACAGGGCCCATATGGCTACACCTTC. Its translation is CASSYSMGQGPYGYTF.

The chain employs TRBV20-1 and TRBJ2-3; D call uncertain. This CDR3 region has 16 residues. The V gene's germline CDR1 is DFQATT and CDR2 SNEGSKA (reference sequence). The ends were cut back, 3 bases at V and 0 bases at J, with 16 bases in the middle. The CDR3 DNA is TGCAGTGCTAGCAAACCGGCTGGGGTGAGCACAGATACGCAGTATTTT. It codes for CSASKPAGVSTDTQYF.

This clonotype was seen repeatedly, ten times or more. The V gene is TRBV7-9, the J gene TRBJ1-4, with 7 bases aligning to TRBD1. The CDR3 totals 14 residues. Germline values: CDR1 SEHNR, CDR2 FQNEAQ (reference sequence). The ends lost 5 bases at V and 3 bases at J; junction bases unmatched: 3. CDR3 coding DNA: TGTGCCAGCAGCCCTACAGGGGCTAATGAAAAACTGTTTTTT. Its protein product is CASSPTGANEKLFF. Full variable domain (missing parts from reference TRBV7-9 and TRBJ1-4): DTGVSQNPRHKITKRGQNVTFRCDPISEHNRLYWYRQTLGQGPEFLTYFQNEAQLEKSRLLSDRFSAERPKGSFSTLEIQRTEQGDSAMYLCASSPTGANEKLFFGSGTQLSVL.

The V and J genes are TRBV7-2 and TRBJ2-4, with 7 nucleotides matching TRBD1. In germline, CDR1 is SGHTA, CDR2 FQGNSA. The CDR3 is made up of 17 amino acids. The V segment lost 3 bases and the J segment 1 base; nucleotides outside the gene matches: 9. CDR3 region: CASSFLTGAGAKNIQYF. The CDR3 coding sequence is TGTGCCAGCAGCTTCCTTACAGGGGCGGGTGCCAAAAACATTCAGTACTTC.

The gene calls are TRBV7-2 and TRBJ2-5, with 8 nucleotides matching TRBD2. This CDR3 comprises 14 residues. Germline lookup yields CDR1 SGHTA and CDR2 FQGNSA. After removal of 8 bases from V and 5 bases from J, the junction contained 10 bases not matched to a gene. The CDR3 DNA reads as TGTGCCAGCCAGTTCGGGGGGGCCATCGAGACCCAGTACTTC. Translation: CASQFGGAIETQYF.

The chain joins TRBV20-1 to TRBJ2-7; possibly TRBD2 for D (6 bases). Trimming shortened V by 6 bases and J by 5 bases, and 17 bases separated the two germline ends. This CDR3 spans 13 amino acids. Looked up from germline, CDR1 is DFQATT and CDR2 is SNEGSKA (reference sequence). The CDR3 is CSARRAGPDEQYF. The CDR3 bases are TGCAGTGCGCGGAGGGCGGGTCCCGACGAGCAGTACTTC.

The CDR3, as DNA: TGTGCCAGCAGCTTAAATACTCCGGGGACTAGCGGGGGCTACAATGAGCAGTTCTTC. This translates into CASSLNTPGTSGGYNEQFF. The chain employs TRBV7-6 and TRBJ2-1; TRBD2 matches at 14 bases. The trim removed 2 bases at V and 3 bases at J, leaving 9 bases unmatched. This CDR3 region has 19 residues. Germline values: CDR1 SGHVS, CDR2 FNYEAQ. The full variable domain, rest sourced from reference TRBV7-6 and TRBJ2-1, is GAGVSQSPRYKVTKRGQDVALRCDPISGHVSLYWYRQALGQGPEFLTYFNYEAQQDKSGLPNDRFSAERPEGSISTLTIQRTEQRDSAMYRCASSLNTPGTSGGYNEQFFGPGTRLTVL.

This clonotype has more than one count but fewer than ten. J is TRBJ1-2 and V is TRBV7-2; D gene ambiguous. The ends were cut back, 1 base at V and 4 bases at J, with 10 bases in the middle. Germline CDR1 reads SGHTA; CDR2 reads FQGNSA. The CDR3 contains 14 residues. The CDR3 region has the DNA TGTGCCAGCAGCTTAGGCTACGTGGCCTATGGCTACACCTTC. Amino acid sequence: CASSLGYVAYGYTF. Drawing the rest from reference TRBV7-2 and TRBJ1-2, the complete variable domain is GAGVSQSPSNKVTEKGKDVELRCDPISGHTALYWYRQSLGQGLEFLIYFQGNSAPDKSGLPSDRFSAERTGGSVSTLTIQRTQQEDSAVYLCASSLGYVAYGYTFGSGTRLTVV.

This clonotype was observed a handful of times. The V gene is TRBV6-1, the J gene TRBJ1-3, with 7 positions matching TRBD1. Trimming removed 6 bases from V and 0 bases from J; junction bases left unmatched: 17. CDR1 MNHNS and CDR2 SASEGT come from the germline V gene. This CDR3 is 19 amino acids long. CDR3 sequence (DNA): TGTGCCAGCAGCCCTCGGGGGGGACAGCCAACAATCTCTGGAAACACCATATATTTT. Encoded protein: CASSPRGGQPTISGNTIYF.

Concerning this clonotype: The junction and the germline gene differ at one end; a read error may be behind it. The CDR3 here is CASSSSGGARDKQYF. The CDR3 DNA reads TGTGCCAGCAGCTCGAGCGGGGGGGCCCGAGATAAGCAGTATTTT. The V gene is TRBV7-2, the J gene TRBJ2-3, with 10 bases lining up with TRBD2. The CDR3 has 15 residues. Germline CDR1 SGHTA, CDR2 FQGNSA.

The gene calls are TRBV4-3 and TRBJ2-2; D is unresolved. In germline, CDR1 is LGHNA, CDR2 YSLEER. Between the trimmed V and J ends, which lost 0 bases and 5 bases, there was a span of 10 bases. CDR3 length: 15 residues. CDR3 DNA sequence: TGCGCCAGCAGCCAAGATCCCAGCGCTACCGGGGAGCTGTTTTTT. Translating gives CASSQDPSATGELFF.

V and J are TRBV10-3 and TRBJ2-1, with D perhaps TRBD1 (6 bases). The CDR3 contains 16 residues. Germline CDR1 is ENHRY and CDR2 is SYGVKD. V lost 2 bases and J 4 bases, leaving 15 bases between the germline ends. The CDR3 is CAISEMGQGSYNEQFF. As DNA, the CDR3 is TGTGCCATCAGTGAGATGGGGCAGGGGTCGTACAATGAGCAGTTCTTC.

The chain joins TRBV20-1 to TRBJ2-1; tentative D call: TRBD2 (7 bases). The V end was cut by 6 bases, the J end by 0 bases, with 24 bases between. There are 18 residues in the CDR3. Germline V gives CDR1 DFQATT, CDR2 SNEGSKA (reference sequence). CDR3 sequence (DNA): TGCAGTGCCCCTATGCCCCTCGGGGGGCACCGCTCCTACAATGAGCAGTTCTTC. This encodes CSAPMPLGGHRSYNEQFF.

The chain is built from TRBV20-1 and TRBJ2-1; D may correspond to TRBD1 or TRBD2 (6 bases each). CDR3 length: 14 residues. V was pared by 3 bases and J by 6 bases, with 15 bases between. Germline CDR1 DFQATT, CDR2 SNEGSKA (reference sequence). CDR3 loop: CSARGGLALNEQFF. CDR3 bases: TGCAGTGCTAGGGGGGGCCTAGCGCTCAATGAGCAGTTCTTC.

The genes are TRBV10-3 and TRBJ2-3; 9 bases fit TRBD2. Germline CDR1 and CDR2: ENHRY and SYGVKD. J was trimmed by 3 bases and V by 4 bases; bases with no gene match: 5. The CDR3 has 15 residues. CDR3 sequence: CAISGVSGSTDTQYF. CDR3 nucleotides: TGTGCCATCAGTGGGGTTAGCGGGAGTACAGATACGCAGTATTTT.

The chain employs TRBV6-1 and TRBJ1-2; 7 bases align to TRBD1. Losses at the gene ends were 7 bases for V and 8 bases for J; bases not matched to a gene: 10. The CDR3 has 13 amino acids. Germline loops: CDR1 MNHNS, CDR2 SASEGT. CDR3 sequence reads: CASIRRDSSGYTF. The CDR3 DNA reads as TGTGCCAGCATTCGCCGGGACAGCTCCGGCTACACCTTC.